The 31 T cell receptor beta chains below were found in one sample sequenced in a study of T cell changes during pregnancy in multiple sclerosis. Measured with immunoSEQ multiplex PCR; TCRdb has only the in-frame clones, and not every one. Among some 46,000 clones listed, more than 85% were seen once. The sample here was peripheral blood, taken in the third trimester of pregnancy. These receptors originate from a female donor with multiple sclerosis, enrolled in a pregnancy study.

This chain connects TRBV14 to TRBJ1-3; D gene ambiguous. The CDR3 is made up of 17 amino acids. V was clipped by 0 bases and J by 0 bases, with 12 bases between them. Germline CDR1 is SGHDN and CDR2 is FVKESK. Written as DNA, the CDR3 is TGTGCCAGCAGCCAAGATATCGGACTAGTCTCTGGAAACACCATATATTTT. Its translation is CASSQDIGLVSGNTIYF.

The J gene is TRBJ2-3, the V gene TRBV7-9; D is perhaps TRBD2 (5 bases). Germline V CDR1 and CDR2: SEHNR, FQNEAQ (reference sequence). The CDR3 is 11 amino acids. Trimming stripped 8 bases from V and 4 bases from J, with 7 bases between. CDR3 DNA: TGTGCCAGCGGACTGGCAGATACGCAGTATTTT. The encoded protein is CASGLADTQYF.

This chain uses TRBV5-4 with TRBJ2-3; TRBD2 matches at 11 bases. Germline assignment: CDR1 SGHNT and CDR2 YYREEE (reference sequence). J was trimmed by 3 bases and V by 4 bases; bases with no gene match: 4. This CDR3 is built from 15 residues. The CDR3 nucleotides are TGTGCCAGCAGCCCCAGGACTAGCGGGACAGATACGCAGTATTTT. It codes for CASSPRTSGTDTQYF.

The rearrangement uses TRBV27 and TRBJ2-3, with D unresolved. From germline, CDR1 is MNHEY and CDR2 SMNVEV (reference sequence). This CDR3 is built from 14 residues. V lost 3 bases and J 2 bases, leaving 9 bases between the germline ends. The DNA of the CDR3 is TGTGCCAGCAGTTTGGGCAGTTACACAGATACGCAGTATTTT. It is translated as CASSLGSYTDTQYF.

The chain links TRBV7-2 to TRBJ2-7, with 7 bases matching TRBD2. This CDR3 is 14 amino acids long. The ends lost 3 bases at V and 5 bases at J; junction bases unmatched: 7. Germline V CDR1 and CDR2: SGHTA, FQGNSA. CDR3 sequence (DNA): TGTGCCAGCAGCTTCAGGACTAGATCCAACGAGCAGTACTTC. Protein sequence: CASSFRTRSNEQYF.

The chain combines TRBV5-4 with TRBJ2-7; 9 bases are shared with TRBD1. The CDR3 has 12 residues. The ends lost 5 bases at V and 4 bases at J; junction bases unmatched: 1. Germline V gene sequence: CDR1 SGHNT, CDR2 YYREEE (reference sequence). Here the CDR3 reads CASSDRGYEQYF. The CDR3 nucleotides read TGTGCCAGCAGTGACAGGGGGTACGAGCAGTACTTC.

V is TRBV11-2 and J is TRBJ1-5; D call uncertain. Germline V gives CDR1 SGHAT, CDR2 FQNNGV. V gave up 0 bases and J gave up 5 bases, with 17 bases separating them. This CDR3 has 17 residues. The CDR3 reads CASSLEALTGLDQPQHF. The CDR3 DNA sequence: TGTGCCAGCAGCTTAGAAGCCCTGACGGGTCTCGATCAGCCCCAGCATTTT.

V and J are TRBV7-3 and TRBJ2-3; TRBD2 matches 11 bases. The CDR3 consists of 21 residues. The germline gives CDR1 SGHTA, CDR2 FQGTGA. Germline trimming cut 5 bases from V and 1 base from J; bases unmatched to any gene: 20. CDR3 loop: CASSALRPGLAVGRGTDTQYF. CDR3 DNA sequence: TGTGCCAGCAGCGCGCTCCGACCGGGACTAGCGGTGGGGCGGGGCACAGATACGCAGTATTTT.

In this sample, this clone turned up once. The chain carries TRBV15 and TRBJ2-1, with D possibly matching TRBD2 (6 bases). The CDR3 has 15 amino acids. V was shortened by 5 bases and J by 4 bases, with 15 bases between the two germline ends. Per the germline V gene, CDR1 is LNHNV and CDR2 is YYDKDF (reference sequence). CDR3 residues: CATSGLSGLYNEQFF. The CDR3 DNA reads TGTGCCACCAGCGGATTATCGGGACTTTACAATGAGCAGTTCTTC.

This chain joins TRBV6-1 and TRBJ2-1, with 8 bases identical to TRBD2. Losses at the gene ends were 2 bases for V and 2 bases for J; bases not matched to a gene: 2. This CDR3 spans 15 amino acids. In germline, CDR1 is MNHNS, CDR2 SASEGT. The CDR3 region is CASSEISGTYNEQFF. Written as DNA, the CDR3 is TGTGCCAGCAGTGAAATTAGCGGGACCTACAATGAGCAGTTCTTC.

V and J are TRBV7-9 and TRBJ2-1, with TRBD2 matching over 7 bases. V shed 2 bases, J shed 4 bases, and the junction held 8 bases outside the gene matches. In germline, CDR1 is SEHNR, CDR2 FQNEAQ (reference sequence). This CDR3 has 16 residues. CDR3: CASSLRALAEYNEQFF. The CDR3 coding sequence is TGTGCCAGCAGCTTAAGGGCCCTAGCGGAGTACAATGAGCAGTTCTTC.

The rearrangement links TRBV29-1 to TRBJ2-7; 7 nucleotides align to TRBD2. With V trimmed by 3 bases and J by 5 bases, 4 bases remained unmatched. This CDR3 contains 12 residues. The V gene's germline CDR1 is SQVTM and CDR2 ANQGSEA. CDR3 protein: CSVDGLDDEQYF. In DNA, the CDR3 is TGCAGCGTTGATGGACTAGATGACGAGCAGTACTTC.

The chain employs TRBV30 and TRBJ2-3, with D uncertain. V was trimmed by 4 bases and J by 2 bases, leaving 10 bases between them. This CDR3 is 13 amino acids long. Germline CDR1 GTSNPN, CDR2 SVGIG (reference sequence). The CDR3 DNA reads TGTGCCTGGATTCGACAAGTCACAGATACGCAGTATTTT. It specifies CAWIRQVTDTQYF.

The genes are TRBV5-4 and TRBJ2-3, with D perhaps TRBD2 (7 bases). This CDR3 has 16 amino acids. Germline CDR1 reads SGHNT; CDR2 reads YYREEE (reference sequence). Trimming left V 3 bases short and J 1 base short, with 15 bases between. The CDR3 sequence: CASSSEGGRGTDTQYF. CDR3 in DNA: TGTGCCAGCAGCTCGGAAGGGGGGAGGGGCACAGATACGCAGTATTTT.

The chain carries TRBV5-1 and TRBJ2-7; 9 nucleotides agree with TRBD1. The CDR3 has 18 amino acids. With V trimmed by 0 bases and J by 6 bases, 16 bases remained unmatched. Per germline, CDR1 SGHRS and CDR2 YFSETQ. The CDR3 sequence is CASSLEGQGLFRSTEQYF. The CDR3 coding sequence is TGCGCCAGCAGCTTGGAGGGACAGGGCCTTTTCAGGTCTACCGAGCAGTACTTC.

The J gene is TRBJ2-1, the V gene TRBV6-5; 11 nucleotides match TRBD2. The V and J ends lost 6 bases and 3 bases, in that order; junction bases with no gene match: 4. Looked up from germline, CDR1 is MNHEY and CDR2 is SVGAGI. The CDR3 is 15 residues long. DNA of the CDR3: TGTGCCAGCAGCGGAGGGACTAGCGGCTACAATGAGCAGTTCTTC. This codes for CASSGGTSGYNEQFF.

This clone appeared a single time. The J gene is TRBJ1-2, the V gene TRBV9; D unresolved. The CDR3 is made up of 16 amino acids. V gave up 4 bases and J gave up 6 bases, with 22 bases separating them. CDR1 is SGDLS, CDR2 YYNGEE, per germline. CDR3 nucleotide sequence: TGTGCCAGCAGCACCCGAGCCCAAATGGAGGGAAATGGCTACACCTTC. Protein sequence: CASSTRAQMEGNGYTF.

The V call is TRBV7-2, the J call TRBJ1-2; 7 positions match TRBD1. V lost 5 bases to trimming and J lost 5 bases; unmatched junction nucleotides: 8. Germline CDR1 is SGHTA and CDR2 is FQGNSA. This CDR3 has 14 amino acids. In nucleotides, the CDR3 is TGTGCCAGCAGCCCTAACCCAGGGGGGTATGGCTACACCTTC. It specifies CASSPNPGGYGYTF.

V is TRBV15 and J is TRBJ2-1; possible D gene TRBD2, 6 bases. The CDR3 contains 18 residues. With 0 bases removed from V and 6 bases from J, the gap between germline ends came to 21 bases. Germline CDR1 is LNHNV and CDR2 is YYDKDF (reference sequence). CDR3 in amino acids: CATSRDLGRRDLSNEQFF. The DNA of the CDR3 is TGTGCCACCAGCAGAGATCTGGGTCGTAGGGACTTATCCAATGAGCAGTTCTTC.

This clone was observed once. CDR3 DNA: TGTGCCAGCAGTTACTCCCTGAGCTCTGGAAACACCATATATTTT. Translated, it gives CASSYSLSSGNTIYF. The chain has TRBV6-5 and TRBJ1-3; D uncertain. The V end lost 0 bases, the J end lost 0 bases, and 6 bases lay between the germline ends. Germline lookup yields CDR1 MNHEY and CDR2 SVGAGI. The CDR3 runs 15 residues.

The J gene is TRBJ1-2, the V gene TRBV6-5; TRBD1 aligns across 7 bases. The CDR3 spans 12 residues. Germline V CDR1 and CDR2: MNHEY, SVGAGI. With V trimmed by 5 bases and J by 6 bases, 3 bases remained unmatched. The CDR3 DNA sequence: TGTGCCAGCAGTCGACAGGGCCATGGCTACACCTTC. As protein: CASSRQGHGYTF.

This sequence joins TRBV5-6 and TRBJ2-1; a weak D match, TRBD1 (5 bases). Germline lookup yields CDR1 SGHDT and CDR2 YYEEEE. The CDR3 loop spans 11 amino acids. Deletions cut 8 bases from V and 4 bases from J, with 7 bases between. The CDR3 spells CASHRYNEQFF. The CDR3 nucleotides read TGTGCCAGTCACAGGTACAATGAGCAGTTCTTC.

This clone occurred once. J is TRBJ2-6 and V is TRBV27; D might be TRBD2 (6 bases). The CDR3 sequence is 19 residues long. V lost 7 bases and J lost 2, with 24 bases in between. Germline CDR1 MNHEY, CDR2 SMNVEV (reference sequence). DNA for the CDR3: TGTGCCAGCACCCCGCGGCCGCGGGTCGGGGGAGCTGGGGCCAACGTCCTGACTTTC. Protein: CASTPRPRVGGAGANVLTF. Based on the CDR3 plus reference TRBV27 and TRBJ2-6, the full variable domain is EAQVTQNPRYLITVTGKKLTVTCSQNMNHEYMSWYRQDPGLGLRQIYYSMNVEVTDKGDVPEGYKVSRKEKRNFPLILESPSPNQTSLYFCASTPRPRVGGAGANVLTFGAGSRLTVL.

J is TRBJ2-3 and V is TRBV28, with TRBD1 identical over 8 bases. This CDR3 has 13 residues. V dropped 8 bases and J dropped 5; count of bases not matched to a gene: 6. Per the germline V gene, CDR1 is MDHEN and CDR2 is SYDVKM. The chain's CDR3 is CASWTGRRDTQYF. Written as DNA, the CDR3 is TGTGCCAGCTGGACAGGGAGGAGAGATACGCAGTATTTT.

In nucleotides, the CDR3 is TGTGCCAGCAGTAAAGGACAGGGCTATGGCTACACCTTC. Amino acid sequence: CASSKGQGYGYTF. The chain has TRBV6-5 and TRBJ1-2; 8 bases map to TRBD1. After removal of 5 bases from V and 4 bases from J, the junction contained 3 bases not matched to a gene. The CDR3 sequence is 13 residues long. Germline V gene sequence: CDR1 MNHEY, CDR2 SVGAGI.

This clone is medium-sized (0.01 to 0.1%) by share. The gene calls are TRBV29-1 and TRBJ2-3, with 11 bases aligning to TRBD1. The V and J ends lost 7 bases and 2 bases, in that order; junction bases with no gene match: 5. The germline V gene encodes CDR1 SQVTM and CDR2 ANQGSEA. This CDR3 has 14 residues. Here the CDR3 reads CSAEGQGVTDTQYF. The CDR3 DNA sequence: TGCAGCGCTGAGGGACAGGGGGTCACAGATACGCAGTATTTT.

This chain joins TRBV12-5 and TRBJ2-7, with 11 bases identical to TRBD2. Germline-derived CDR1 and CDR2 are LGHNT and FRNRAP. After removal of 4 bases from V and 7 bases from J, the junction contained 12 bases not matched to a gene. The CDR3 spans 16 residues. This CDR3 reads CASGSVGIAGGEEQYF. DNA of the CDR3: TGTGCTAGTGGTTCAGTAGGAATAGCGGGAGGGGAAGAGCAGTACTTC.

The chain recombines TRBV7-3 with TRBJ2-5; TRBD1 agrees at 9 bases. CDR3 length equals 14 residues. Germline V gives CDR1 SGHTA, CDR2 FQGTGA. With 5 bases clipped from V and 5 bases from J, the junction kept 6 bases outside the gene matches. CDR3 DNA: TGTGCCAGCAGCGTTACAGGGGGCGGCGAGACCCAGTACTTC. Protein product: CASSVTGGGETQYF.

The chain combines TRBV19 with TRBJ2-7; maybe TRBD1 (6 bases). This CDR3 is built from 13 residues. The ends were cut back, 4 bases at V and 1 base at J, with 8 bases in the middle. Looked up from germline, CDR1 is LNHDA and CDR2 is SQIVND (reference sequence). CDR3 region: CASSSDRSYEQYF. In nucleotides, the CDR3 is TGTGCCAGTAGTAGCGACAGGTCCTACGAGCAGTACTTC.

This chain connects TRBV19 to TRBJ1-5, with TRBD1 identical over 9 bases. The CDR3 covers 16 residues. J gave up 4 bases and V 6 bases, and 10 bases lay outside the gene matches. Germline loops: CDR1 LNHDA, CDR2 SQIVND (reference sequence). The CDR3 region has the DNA TGTGCCAGTAGAAGGGCCCCGGGACAGGGTAATCAGCCCCAGCATTTT. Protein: CASRRAPGQGNQPQHF.

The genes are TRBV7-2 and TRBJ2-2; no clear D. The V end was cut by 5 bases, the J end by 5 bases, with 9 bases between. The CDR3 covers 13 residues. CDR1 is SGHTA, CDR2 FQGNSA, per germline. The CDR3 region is CASSPVRTGELFF. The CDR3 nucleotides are TGTGCCAGCAGCCCAGTGAGGACCGGGGAGCTGTTTTTT.